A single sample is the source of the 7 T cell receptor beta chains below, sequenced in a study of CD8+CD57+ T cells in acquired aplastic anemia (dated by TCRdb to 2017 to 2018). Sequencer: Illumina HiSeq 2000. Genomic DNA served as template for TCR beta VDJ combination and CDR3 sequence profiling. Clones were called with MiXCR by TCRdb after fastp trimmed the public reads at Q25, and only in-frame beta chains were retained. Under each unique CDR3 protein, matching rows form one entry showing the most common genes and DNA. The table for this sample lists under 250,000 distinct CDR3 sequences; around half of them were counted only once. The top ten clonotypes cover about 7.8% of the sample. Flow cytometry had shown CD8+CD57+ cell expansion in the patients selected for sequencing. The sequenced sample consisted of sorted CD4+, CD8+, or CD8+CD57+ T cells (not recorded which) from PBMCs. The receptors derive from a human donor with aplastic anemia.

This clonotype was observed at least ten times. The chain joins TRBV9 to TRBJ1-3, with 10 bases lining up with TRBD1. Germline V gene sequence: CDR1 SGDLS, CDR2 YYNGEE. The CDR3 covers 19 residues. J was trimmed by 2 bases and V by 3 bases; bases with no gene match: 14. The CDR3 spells CASSAPKGTGVLPGNTIYF. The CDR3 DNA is TGTGCCAGCAGCGCCCCAAAGGGGACAGGGGTCCTACCTGGAAACACCATATATTTT.

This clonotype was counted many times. CDR3 sequence (DNA): TGTGCCAGCAGCCCCGAAAACAGGGGAGATGAAAAACTGTTTTTT. Its translation: CASSPENRGDEKLFF. The gene calls are TRBV7-6 and TRBJ1-4; 7 nucleotides agree with TRBD1. V lost 5 bases to trimming and J lost 6 bases; unmatched junction nucleotides: 9. Germline-derived CDR1 and CDR2 are SGHVS and FNYEAQ. This CDR3 is built from 15 residues.

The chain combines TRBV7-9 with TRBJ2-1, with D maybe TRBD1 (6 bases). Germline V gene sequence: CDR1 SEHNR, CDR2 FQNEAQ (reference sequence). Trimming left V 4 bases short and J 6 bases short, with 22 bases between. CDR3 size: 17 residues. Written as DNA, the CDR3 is TGTGCCAGCAGCTCAGATTGGACTTTCAGGGGTGTCAATGAGCAGTTCTTC. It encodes CASSSDWTFRGVNEQFF.

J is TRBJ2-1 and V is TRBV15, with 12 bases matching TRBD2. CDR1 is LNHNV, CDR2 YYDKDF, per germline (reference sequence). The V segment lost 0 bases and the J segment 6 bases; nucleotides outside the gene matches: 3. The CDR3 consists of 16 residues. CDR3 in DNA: TGTGCCACCAGCAGAGAACTAGCGGGGGGTGGCAATGAGCAGTTCTTC. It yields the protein CATSRELAGGGNEQFF.

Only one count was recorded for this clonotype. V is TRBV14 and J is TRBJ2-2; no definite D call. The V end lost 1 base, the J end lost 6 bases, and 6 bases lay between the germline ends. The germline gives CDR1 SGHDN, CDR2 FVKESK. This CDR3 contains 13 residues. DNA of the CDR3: TGTGCCAGCAGCCAAGTTGAGTCCGGGGAGCTGTTTTTT. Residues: CASSQVESGELFF.

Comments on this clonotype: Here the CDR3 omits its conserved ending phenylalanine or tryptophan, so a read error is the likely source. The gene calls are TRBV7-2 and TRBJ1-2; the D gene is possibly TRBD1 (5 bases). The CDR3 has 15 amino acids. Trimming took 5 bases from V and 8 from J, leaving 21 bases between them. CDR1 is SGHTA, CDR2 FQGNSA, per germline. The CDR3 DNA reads TGTGCCAGCAGCGATAACCGGGACCGGGACTCCGGCTACACCCTC. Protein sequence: CASSDNRDRDSGYTL.

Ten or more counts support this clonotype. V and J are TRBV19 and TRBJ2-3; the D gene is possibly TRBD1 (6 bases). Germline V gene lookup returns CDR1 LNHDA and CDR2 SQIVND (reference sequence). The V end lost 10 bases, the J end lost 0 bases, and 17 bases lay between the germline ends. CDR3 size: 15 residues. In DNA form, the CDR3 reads TGTGCCACCGCGATAGGGGGTAGGAGCACAGATACGCAGTATTTT. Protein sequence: CATAIGGRSTDTQYF.